This T cell receptor (beta chain) was captured in a study of blood T cell repertoires in COVID-19. Study-level background: COVID-19 samples from acute and convalescent phases originated in the United States, Italy and Spain. PBMCs, B-cell-depleted T cells, or T cells provided the cDNA or gDNA that made up the material.

The authors' processing: Amplification of reference gene primers provided the estimated nucleated cell counts. Some clones are missing from TCRdb's copy, which holds only in-frame ones; the method was immunoSEQ multiplex PCR. The V and J calls and the clone size are those of that table, but D and trimming were determined from the DNA. The repertoire holds more than 80,000 clones, with roughly 72% as singletons. The receptor was isolated from a woman in her sixties in a cohort sampled during active or convalescent COVID-19. Sequencing was done on a sample of peripheral blood.

The CDR3, as DNA: TGTGCCAGCAGCTTAGAGACAGGCTCTGGAAACACCATATATTTT. Protein product: CASSLETGSGNTIYF. The J gene is TRBJ1-3, the V gene TRBV7-9; weak D call: TRBD1 (6 bases). The CDR3 is made up of 15 amino acids. V lost 1 base and J 0 bases, leaving 7 bases between the germline ends. Germline V gene sequence: CDR1 SEHNR, CDR2 FQNEAQ (reference sequence).